One sample yielded the 15 T cell receptor beta chains listed below, sequenced in a study of T cell repertoires and HLA-DP antigens. Their recognized antigens are unknown. Sequencing was performed with immunoSEQ multiplex PCR; in TCRdb, only in-frame clones are kept and a portion is missing. The table records around 90,000 clones, around 86% of them present only once. Sample: CD4+ T cells from PBMCs. The source is a man aged 45-60 years in good health and CMV-seronegative.

In nucleotides, the CDR3 is TGTGCCATCAGTGCGGGGGTGGGCAGGGAATCCTCTGGGGCCAACGTCCTGACTTTC. Its translation is CAISAGVGRESSGANVLTF. The J gene is TRBJ2-6, the V gene TRBV10-3, with D perhaps matching TRBD2 (6 bases). The CDR3 contains 19 residues. V lost 4 bases and J lost 0, with 19 bases in between. Germline lookup yields CDR1 ENHRY and CDR2 SYGVKD.

The chain is built from TRBV6-6 and TRBJ1-5; TRBD1 might be the D (6 bases). Germline V gene data show CDR1 as MNHNY and CDR2 as SVGAGI (reference sequence). Trimming took 7 bases from V and 3 from J, leaving 16 bases between them. CDR3 length: 15 amino acids. The chain's CDR3 is CASNQQGGINQPQHF. Here the CDR3 DNA reads TGTGCCAGCAACCAACAGGGAGGAATCAATCAGCCCCAGCATTTT.

The CDR3 DNA sequence: TGTGCCAGCAGCCGCCACCTAAACGGGCTAGCGGGAAGTCGGCGCGAGCAGTACTTC. Residues: CASSRHLNGLAGSRREQYF. The chain carries TRBV7-9 and TRBJ2-7; 9 bases agree with TRBD2. The length of the CDR3 is 19 residues. Looked up from germline, CDR1 is SEHNR and CDR2 is FQNEAQ (reference sequence). Trimming removed 5 bases from V and 6 bases from J; junction bases left unmatched: 23. The entire variable domain, with the rest obtained from reference TRBV7-9 and TRBJ2-7, is as follows: DTGVSQNPRHKITKRGQNVTFRCDPISEHNRLYWYRQTLGQGPEFLTYFQNEAQLEKSRLLSDRFSAERPKGSFSTLEIQRTEQGDSAMYLCASSRHLNGLAGSRREQYFGPGTRLTVT.

The genes are TRBV11-2 and TRBJ2-1; 7 bases are shared with TRBD1. With V trimmed by 5 bases and J by 6 bases, 7 bases remained unmatched. This CDR3 is 14 amino acids long. Germline assignment: CDR1 SGHAT and CDR2 FQNNGV. CDR3 nucleotide sequence: TGTGCCAGCAGCGGCAAGACAGGGCGCAATGAGCAGTTCTTC. Its protein product is CASSGKTGRNEQFF.

The V gene is TRBV6-6, the J gene TRBJ2-7; the match to TRBD2 covers 9 bases. Germline V gives CDR1 MNHNY, CDR2 SVGAGI (reference sequence). V shed 7 bases, J shed 11 bases, and the junction held 12 bases outside the gene matches. The CDR3 length is 13 residues. The CDR3 protein is CASIHSGGRAEYF. The CDR3 bases are TGTGCCAGCATACACTCCGGCGGGAGGGCCGAGTACTTC.

The V call is TRBV11-3, the J call TRBJ2-1; 7 nucleotides line up with TRBD2. With V trimmed by 5 bases and J by 3 bases, 4 bases remained unmatched. Per the germline V gene, CDR1 is SGHNT and CDR2 is YENEEA. The CDR3 is 14 residues long. The chain's CDR3 is CASSEGTNYNEQFF. DNA for the CDR3: TGTGCCAGCAGCGAAGGGACTAACTACAATGAGCAGTTCTTC.

V gene TRBV7-3 combines with J gene TRBJ2-3; D gene uncertain. V was cut by 5 bases and J by 2 bases, with 5 bases left in between. The CDR3 loop spans 12 amino acids. Germline V gene sequence: CDR1 SGHTA, CDR2 FQGTGA. This CDR3 reads CASSDHTDTQYF. CDR3 DNA sequence: TGTGCCAGCAGCGACCACACAGATACGCAGTATTTT.

This chain connects TRBV5-1 to TRBJ2-5; the match to TRBD2 covers 8 bases. The CDR3 is 14 amino acids. Germline V CDR1 and CDR2: SGHRS, YFSETQ. V shed 4 bases and J 3 bases; nucleotides not matched to a gene: 5. This chain's CDR3 is CASSTGRAEETQYF. DNA for the CDR3: TGCGCCAGCAGCACCGGGAGGGCGGAAGAGACCCAGTACTTC.

The V gene is TRBV19, the J gene TRBJ2-1; D might be TRBD2 (5 bases). With 6 bases removed from V and 0 bases from J, the gap between germline ends came to 12 bases. Germline assignment: CDR1 LNHDA and CDR2 SQIVND (reference sequence). This CDR3 region has 15 residues. The CDR3 is CASSPTGSSYNEQFF. In nucleotides, the CDR3 is TGTGCCAGTAGCCCGACTGGGAGCTCCTACAATGAGCAGTTCTTC.

The chain joins TRBV4-1 to TRBJ2-3; D gene uncertain. This CDR3 region has 12 residues. V dropped 3 bases and J dropped 2 bases, with 3 bases sitting between them. Per germline, CDR1 MGHRA and CDR2 YSYEKL. The CDR3 loop is CASSHNTDTQYF. The CDR3 nucleotides read TGCGCCAGCAGCCACAACACAGATACGCAGTATTTT.

The chain combines TRBV6-1 with TRBJ2-7; TRBD1 matches 9 bases. J was trimmed by 2 bases and V by 8 bases; bases with no gene match: 4. CDR3 length equals 13 residues. Germline CDR1 MNHNS, CDR2 SASEGT. The CDR3, as DNA: TGTGCCAGCTCTGACAGGGGGACCTACGAGCAGTACTTC. Translated, it gives CASSDRGTYEQYF.

V and J are TRBV30 and TRBJ2-1, with a tentative D call TRBD1 (5 bases). The V gene's germline CDR1 is GTSNPN and CDR2 SVGIG (reference sequence). The CDR3 is made up of 13 amino acids. Trimming removed 2 bases from V and 3 bases from J, with 8 bases in between. In nucleotides, the CDR3 is TGTGCCTGGAGTACAGACAGCTACAATGAGCAGTTCTTC. This codes for CAWSTDSYNEQFF.

The chain joins TRBV19 to TRBJ1-5, with a possible D match to TRBD1 (6 bases). V shed 1 base and J shed 6 bases, with 16 bases lying between them. Germline V gene data show CDR1 as LNHDA and CDR2 as SQIVND (reference sequence). CDR3 length: 16 amino acids. CDR3 DNA sequence: TGTGCCAGTAGTATAGTCCTATCGGGGGGCGGTCAGCCCCAGCATTTT. Its protein product is CASSIVLSGGGQPQHF.

The rearrangement links TRBV5-1 to TRBJ1-2; 8 positions agree with TRBD1. CDR3 length equals 13 residues. Germline V gene data show CDR1 as SGHRS and CDR2 as YFSETQ. With 5 bases clipped from V and 7 bases from J, the junction kept 7 bases outside the gene matches. The CDR3 protein is CASRYGQGSGYTF. CDR3 DNA: TGCGCCAGCAGATACGGACAGGGTAGTGGCTACACCTTC.

J is TRBJ2-1 and V is TRBV27; 10 bases align to TRBD2. Germline CDR1 reads MNHEY; CDR2 reads SMNVEV (reference sequence). V dropped 7 bases and J dropped 9; count of bases not matched to a gene: 15. The CDR3 covers 16 residues. DNA of the CDR3: TGTGCCAGCACCCTAGGGTCGGCTAGCGGGAGTACTGAGCAGTTCTTC. It translates to CASTLGSASGSTEQFF.